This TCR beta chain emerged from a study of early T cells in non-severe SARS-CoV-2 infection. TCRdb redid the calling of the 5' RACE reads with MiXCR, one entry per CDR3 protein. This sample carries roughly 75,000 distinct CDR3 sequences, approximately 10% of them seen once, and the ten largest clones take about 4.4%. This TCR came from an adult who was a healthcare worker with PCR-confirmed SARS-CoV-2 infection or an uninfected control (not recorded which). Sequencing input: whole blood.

In DNA, the CDR3 is TGTGCCAGTAGTAGTAACAGGGCCCAGAACACCGGGGAGCTGTTTTTT. Translated, it gives CASSSNRAQNTGELFF. The rearrangement joins TRBV19 to TRBJ2-2; a weak D match, TRBD1 (6 bases). The CDR3 sequence is 16 residues long. Between the trimmed V and J ends, which lost 4 bases and 1 base, there was a span of 13 bases. Germline values: CDR1 LNHDA, CDR2 SQIVND (reference sequence). The whole variable domain, filled in from reference TRBV19 and TRBJ2-2, reads DGGITQSPKYLFRKEGQNVTLSCEQNLNHDAMYWYRQDPGQGLRLIYYSQIVNDFQKGDIAEGYSVSREKKESFPLTVTSAQKNPTAFYLCASSSNRAQNTGELFFGEGSRLTVL.